This entry features one TCR beta chain sequence. No antigen is known for it. TCRdb's copy holds only in-frame clones and misses some; the assay was immunoSEQ multiplex PCR. The sample has roughly 99,000 clones, approximately 93% seen once; the top ten hold 7.5% to 9.5%. Germline CDR1 reads MDHEN; CDR2 reads SYDVKM. V was clipped by 3 bases and J by 4 bases; unmatched bases: 9. CDR3 size: 16 residues. The data belong to a study of T cell responses to AZD1222 COVID-19 vaccine. Study-level findings and limits: Researchers took repertoire samples only after the peak T cell response had come.

The source material was peripheral blood, sampled 28 days after the second AZD1222 dose. This receptor was taken from an adult who received the AZD1222 COVID-19 vaccine. The chain employs TRBV28 and TRBJ1-5; 7 bases fit TRBD1. DNA for the CDR3: TGTGCCAGCAGTTTCTTAACCGGGACAGCGAATCAGCCCCAGCATTTT. Translating gives CASSFLTGTANQPQHF.